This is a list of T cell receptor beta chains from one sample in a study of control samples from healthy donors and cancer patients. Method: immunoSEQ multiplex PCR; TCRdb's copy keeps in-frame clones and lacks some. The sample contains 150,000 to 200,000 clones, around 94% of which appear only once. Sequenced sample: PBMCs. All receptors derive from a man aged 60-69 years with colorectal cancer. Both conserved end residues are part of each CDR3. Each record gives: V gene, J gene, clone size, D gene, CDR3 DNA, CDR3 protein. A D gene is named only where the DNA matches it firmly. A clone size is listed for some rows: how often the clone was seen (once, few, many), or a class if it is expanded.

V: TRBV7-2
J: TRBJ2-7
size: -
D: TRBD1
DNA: TGTGCCAGCAGCCCATCGGGGACAGGGAGGAGCGAGCAGTACTTC
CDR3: CASSPSGTGRSEQYF

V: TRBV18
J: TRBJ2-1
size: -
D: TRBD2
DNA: TGTGCCAGCTCACTAGCGGGCCCTTCCTACAATGAGCAGTTCTTC
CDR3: CASSLAGPSYNEQFF

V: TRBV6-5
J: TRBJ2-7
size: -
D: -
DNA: TGTGCCAGCAGCCTAGTACAGGGCTCCTACGAGCAGTACTTC
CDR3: CASSLVQGSYEQYF

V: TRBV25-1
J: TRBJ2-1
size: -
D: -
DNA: TGTGCCAGCAGTGCAGCAGGGGCATCAGGGTACAATGAGCAGTTCTTC
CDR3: CASSAAGASGYNEQFF

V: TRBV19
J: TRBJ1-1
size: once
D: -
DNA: TGTGCCAGTAGTCCGGAGCGGGACATGAACACTGAAGCTTTCTTT
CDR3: CASSPERDMNTEAFF

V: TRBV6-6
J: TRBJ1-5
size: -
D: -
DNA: TGTGCCAGCAGTTACGAGGGTGCAAGCAATCAGCCCCAGCATTTT
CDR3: CASSYEGASNQPQHF

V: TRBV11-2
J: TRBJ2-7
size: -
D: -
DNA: TGTGCCAGCAGCTTACTTGGGGAAGCCTACGAGCAGTACTTC
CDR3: CASSLLGEAYEQYF

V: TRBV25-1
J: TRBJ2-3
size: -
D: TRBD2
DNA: TGTGCCAGCAGTCCCTCTAGCGGGGGAACAGATACGCAGTATTTT
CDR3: CASSPSSGGTDTQYF

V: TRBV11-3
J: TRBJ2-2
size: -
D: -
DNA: TGTGCCAGCCAGGGGCCCGGGCCGAACACCGGGGAGCTGTTTTTT
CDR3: CASQGPGPNTGELFF

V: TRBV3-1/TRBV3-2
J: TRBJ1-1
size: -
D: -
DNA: TGTGCCAGCAGCCAAGTTCCGGAGAACACTGAAGCTTTCTTT
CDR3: CASSQVPENTEAFF

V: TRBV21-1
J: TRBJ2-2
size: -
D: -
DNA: TGTGCCAGCAGCCCCGGGCCCTCGAACACCGGGGAGCTGTTTTTT
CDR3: CASSPGPSNTGELFF

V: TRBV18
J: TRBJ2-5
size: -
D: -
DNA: TGTGCCAGCTCACCCCGGGACGGAGGGGAGACCCAGTACTTC
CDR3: CASSPRDGGETQYF

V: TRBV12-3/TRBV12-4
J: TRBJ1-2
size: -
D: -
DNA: TGTGCCAGCACCCTCGGGGCCAGTGGCTACACCTTC
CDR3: CASTLGASGYTF

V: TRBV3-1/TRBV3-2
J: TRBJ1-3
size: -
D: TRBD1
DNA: TGTGCCAGCAGCCAAGATAATCCGGGACAGGGAAGAAACACCATATATTTT
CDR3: CASSQDNPGQGRNTIYF

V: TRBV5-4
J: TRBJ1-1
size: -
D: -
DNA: TGTGCCAGCAGCTTGGTGCCAGGCCAAGAACCGAACACTGAAGCTTTCTTT
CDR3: CASSLVPGQEPNTEAFF

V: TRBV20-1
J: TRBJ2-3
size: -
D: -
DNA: TGCAGTGCTAGTCCTCAGGGGCCGCTCACAGATACGCAGTATTTT
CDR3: CSASPQGPLTDTQYF

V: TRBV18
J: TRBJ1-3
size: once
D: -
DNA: TGTGCCAGCTCACCTACAGGGCTCTCTGGAAACACCATATATTTT
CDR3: CASSPTGLSGNTIYF

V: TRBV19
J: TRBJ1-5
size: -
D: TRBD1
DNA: TGTGCCAGTAGTATAGTAACAGGGGGGGGGCCCCAGCATTTT
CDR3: CASSIVTGGGPQHF

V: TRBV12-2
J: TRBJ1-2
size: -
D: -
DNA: TGTGCAAGCCCCCCCCGGGGACACGCTCTTAACTATGGCTACACCTTC
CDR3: CASPPRGHALNYGYTF

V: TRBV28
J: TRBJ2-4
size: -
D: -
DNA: TGTGCCAGCAGTTTATTCTCAGCAGGGGCCAAAAACATTCAGTACTTC
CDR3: CASSLFSAGAKNIQYF

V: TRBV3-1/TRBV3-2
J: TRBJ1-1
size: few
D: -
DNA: TGTGCCAGCAGCCAACAGGGGACGAACACTGAAGCTTTCTTT
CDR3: CASSQQGTNTEAFF

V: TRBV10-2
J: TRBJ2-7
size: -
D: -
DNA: TGCGCCAGCAGTGAGGTGACTAGATACGAGCAGTACTTC
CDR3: CASSEVTRYEQYF

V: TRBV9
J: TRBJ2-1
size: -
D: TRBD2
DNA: TGTGCCAGCAGCGTAGCCCTTAGCGGGGGGGCCTCTGAGCAGTTCTTC
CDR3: CASSVALSGGASEQFF

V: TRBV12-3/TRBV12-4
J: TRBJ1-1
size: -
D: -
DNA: TGTGCCAGCAGTTTAGGGCAGGGAGAGGCTTTCTTT
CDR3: CASSLGQGEAFF

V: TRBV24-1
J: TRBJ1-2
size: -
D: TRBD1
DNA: TGTGCCACCAGTGAAGGGACAGAGAATGGCTACACCTTC
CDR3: CATSEGTENGYTF

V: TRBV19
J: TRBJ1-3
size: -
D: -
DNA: TGTGCCAGTAGTACAGGGGCCTCTGGAAACACCATATATTTT
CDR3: CASSTGASGNTIYF

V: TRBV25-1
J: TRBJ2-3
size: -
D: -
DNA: TGTGCCAGCAGTGAATATACCAGCACAGATACGCAGTATTTT
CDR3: CASSEYTSTDTQYF

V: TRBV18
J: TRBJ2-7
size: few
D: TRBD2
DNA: TGTGCCAGCTCACCTATTAGCGGGGTATACGAGCAGTACTTC
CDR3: CASSPISGVYEQYF

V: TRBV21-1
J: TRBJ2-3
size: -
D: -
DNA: TGTGCCAGCAGCAAGGGCTCAGATACGCAGTATTTT
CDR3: CASSKGSDTQYF

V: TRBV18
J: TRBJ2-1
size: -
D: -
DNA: TGTGCCAGCTCACCTGGGACCACCAATGAGCAGTTCTTC
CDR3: CASSPGTTNEQFF

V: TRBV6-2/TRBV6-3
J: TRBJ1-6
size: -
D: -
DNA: TGTGCCAGCAGTTACACCTCAGGGGCCGGGTCACCCCTCCACTTT
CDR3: CASSYTSGAGSPLHF